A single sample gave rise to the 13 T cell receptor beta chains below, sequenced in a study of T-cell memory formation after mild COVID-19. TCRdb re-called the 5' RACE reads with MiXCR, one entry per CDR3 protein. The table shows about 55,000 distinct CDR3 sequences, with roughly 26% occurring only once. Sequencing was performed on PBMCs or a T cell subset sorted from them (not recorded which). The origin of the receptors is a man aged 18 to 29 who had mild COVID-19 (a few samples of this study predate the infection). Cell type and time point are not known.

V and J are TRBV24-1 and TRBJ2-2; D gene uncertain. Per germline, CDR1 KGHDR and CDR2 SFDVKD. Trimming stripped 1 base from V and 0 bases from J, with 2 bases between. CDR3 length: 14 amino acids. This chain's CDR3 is CATSDFTNTGELFF. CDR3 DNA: TGTGCCACCAGTGATTTTACGAACACCGGGGAGCTGTTTTTT.

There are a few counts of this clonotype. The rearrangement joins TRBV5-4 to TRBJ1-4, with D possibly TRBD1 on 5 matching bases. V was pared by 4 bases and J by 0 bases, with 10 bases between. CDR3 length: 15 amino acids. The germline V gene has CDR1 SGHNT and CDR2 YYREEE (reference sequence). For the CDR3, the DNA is TGTGCCAGCAGCGTGGGACGTACAACTAATGAAAAACTGTTTTTT. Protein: CASSVGRTTNEKLFF.

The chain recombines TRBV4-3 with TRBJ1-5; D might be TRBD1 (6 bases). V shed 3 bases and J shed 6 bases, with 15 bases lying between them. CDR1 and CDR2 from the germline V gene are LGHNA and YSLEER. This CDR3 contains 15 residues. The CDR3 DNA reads TGCGCCAGCAGCCAGGGAACAGGGTCCGGTCAGCCCCAGCATTTT. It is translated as CASSQGTGSGQPQHF.

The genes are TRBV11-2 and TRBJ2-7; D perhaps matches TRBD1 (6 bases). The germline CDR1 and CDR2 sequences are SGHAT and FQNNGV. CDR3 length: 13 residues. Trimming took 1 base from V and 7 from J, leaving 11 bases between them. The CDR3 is CASSLVGGEEQYV. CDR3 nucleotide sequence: TGTGCCAGCAGCTTAGTTGGGGGCGAAGAGCAGTACGTC.

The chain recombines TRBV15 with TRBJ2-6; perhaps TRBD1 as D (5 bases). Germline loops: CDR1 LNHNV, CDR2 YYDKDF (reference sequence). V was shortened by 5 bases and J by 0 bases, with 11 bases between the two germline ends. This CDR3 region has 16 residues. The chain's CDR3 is CATSVSGNSGANVLTF. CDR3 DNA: TGTGCCACCAGCGTATCAGGGAACTCTGGGGCCAACGTCCTGACTTTC.

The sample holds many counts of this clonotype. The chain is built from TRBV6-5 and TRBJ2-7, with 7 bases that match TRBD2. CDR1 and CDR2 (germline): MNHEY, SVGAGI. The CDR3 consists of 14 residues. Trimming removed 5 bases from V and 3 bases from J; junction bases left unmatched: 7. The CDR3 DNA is TGTGCCAGCAGTCAAAACGGGGGGTACTACGAGCAGTACTTC. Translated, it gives CASSQNGGYYEQYF.

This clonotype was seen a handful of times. The CDR3 protein is CASSQGFRAGELFF. Written as DNA, the CDR3 is TGTGCCAGCAGCCAAGGATTTAGGGCCGGGGAGCTGTTTTTT. The chain employs TRBV3-1 and TRBJ2-2; D unclear. V was trimmed by 1 base and J by 6 bases, leaving 9 bases between them. The CDR3 spans 14 residues. Germline assignment: CDR1 LGHDT and CDR2 YNNKEL (reference sequence).

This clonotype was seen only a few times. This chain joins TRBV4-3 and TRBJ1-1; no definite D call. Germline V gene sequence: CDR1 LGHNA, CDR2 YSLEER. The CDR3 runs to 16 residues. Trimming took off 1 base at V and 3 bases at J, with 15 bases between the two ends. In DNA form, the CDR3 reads TGCGCCAGCAGCCAAGGGCTAGGCAGTCTTGACACTGAAGCTTTCTTT. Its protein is CASSQGLGSLDTEAFF.

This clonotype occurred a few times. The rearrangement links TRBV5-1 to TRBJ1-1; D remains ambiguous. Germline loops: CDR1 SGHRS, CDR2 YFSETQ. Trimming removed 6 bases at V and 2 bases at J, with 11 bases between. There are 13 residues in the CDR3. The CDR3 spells CASNLGTNTEAFF. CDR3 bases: TGCGCCAGCAACCTGGGCACCAACACTGAAGCTTTCTTT.

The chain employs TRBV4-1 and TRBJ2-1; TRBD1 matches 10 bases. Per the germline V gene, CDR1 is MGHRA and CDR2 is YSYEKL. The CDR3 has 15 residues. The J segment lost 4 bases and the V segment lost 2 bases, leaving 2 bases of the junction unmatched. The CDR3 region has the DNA TGCGCCAGCAGCCAACCGGGACAGGGGTACAATGAGCAGTTCTTC. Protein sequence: CASSQPGQGYNEQFF.

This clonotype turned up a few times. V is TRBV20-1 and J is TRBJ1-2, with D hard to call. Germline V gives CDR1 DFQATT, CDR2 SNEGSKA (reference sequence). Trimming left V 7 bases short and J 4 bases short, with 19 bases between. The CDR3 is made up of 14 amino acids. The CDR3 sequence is CSVGPSFAIYGYTF. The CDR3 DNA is TGCAGTGTCGGTCCCAGCTTCGCCATCTATGGCTACACCTTC.

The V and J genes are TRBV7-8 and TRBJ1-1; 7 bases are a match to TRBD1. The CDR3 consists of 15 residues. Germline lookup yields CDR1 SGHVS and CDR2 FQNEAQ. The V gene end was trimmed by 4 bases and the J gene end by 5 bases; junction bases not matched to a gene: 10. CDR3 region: CASSSDRTEWTEAFF. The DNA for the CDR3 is TGTGCCAGCAGCTCGGACAGGACTGAGTGGACTGAAGCTTTCTTT. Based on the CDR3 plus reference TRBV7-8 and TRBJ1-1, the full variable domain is GAGVSQSPRYKVAKRGQDVALRCDPISGHVSLFWYQQALGQGPEFLTYFQNEAQLDKSGLPSDRFFAERPEGSVSTLKIQRTQQEDSAVYLCASSSDRTEWTEAFFGQGTRLTVV.

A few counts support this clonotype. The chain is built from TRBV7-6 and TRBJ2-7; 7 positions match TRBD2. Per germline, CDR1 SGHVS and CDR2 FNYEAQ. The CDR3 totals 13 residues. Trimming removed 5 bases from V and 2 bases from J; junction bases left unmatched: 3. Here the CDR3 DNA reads TGTGCCAGCAGCCGCGGGACTACCTACGAGCAGTACTTC. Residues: CASSRGTTYEQYF.